The sequence of this T cell receptor beta chain was determined in a study of OX40 agonist ivuxolimab in advanced cancers. General study points: At 0.1 to 3.0 mg/kg, clonal expansion of CD4+ and CD8+ blood T cells had occurred by week 6. Antigen specificity remained undetermined for the expanded peripheral T cells.

Produced via immunoSEQ multiplex PCR; TCRdb's table is partial and in-frame only. The table includes 55,000 to 70,000 clones, roughly 84% detected once. With 4 bases removed from V and 7 bases from J, the gap between germline ends came to 17 bases. The CDR3 has 14 amino acids. Germline CDR1 SGHDT, CDR2 YYEEEE. With respect to this clone: Its antigen is as yet unknown.

The chain uses TRBV5-6 and TRBJ1-2; D gene uncertain. The specimen comprised CD4+ or CD8+ T cells sorted from blood, sampled in a trial of the OX40 agonist ivuxolimab. The TCR was taken from an adult with an advanced solid tumor such as melanoma, head and neck, liver or kidney cancer. The CDR3 DNA is TGTGCCAGCAGCGAATGGCTGCGGCGGTCTGGCTACACCTTC. Encoded protein: CASSEWLRRSGYTF.